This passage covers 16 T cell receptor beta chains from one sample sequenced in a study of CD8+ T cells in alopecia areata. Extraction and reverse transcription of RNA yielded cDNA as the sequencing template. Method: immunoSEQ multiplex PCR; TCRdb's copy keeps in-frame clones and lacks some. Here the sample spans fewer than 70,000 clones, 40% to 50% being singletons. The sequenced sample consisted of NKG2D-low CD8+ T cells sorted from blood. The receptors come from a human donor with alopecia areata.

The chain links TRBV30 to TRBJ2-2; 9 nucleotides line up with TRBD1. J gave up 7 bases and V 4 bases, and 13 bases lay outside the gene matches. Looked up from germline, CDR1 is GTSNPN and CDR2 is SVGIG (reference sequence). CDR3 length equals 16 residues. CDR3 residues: CAWTGQGYPTIGELFF. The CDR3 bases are TGTGCCTGGACTGGACAGGGGTACCCCACCATCGGGGAGCTGTTTTTT. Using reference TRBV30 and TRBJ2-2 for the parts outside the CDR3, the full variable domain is SQTIHQWPATLVQPVGSPLSLECTVEGTSNPNLYWYRQAAGRGLQLLFYSVGIGQISSEVPQNLSASRPQDRQFILSSKKLLLSDSGFYLCAWTGQGYPTIGELFFGEGSRLTVL.

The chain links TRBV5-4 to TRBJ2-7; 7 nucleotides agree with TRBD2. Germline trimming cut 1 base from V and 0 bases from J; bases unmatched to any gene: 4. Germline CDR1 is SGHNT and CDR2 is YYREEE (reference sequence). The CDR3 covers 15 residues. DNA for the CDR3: TGTGCCAGCAGCTTGTTGCCTAGCGGCTCCTACGAGCAGTACTTC. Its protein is CASSLLPSGSYEQYF. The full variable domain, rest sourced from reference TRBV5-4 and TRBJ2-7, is ETGVTQSPTHLIKTRGQQVTLRCSSQSGHNTVSWYQQALGQGPQFIFQYYREEENGRGNFPPRFSGLQFPNYSSELNVNALELDDSALYLCASSLLPSGSYEQYFGPGTRLTVT.

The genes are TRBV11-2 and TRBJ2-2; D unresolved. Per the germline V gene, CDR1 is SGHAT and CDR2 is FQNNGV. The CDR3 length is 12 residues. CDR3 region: CVGGKSSGELFF. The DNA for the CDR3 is TGTGTGGGCGGAAAATCGTCCGGGGAGCTGTTTTTT.

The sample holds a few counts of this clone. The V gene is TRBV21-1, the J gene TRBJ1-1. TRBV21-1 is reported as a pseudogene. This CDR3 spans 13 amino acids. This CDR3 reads CASSKGDRAEAFF. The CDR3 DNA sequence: TGTGCCAGCAGCAAGGGTGATAGAGCCGAAGCTTTCTTT.

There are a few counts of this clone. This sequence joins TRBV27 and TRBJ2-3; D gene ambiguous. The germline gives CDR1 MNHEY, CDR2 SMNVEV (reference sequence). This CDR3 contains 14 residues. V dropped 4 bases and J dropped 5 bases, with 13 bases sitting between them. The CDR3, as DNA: TGTGCCAGCAGTTCACCCAGGCCGAAAGATACGCAGTATTTT. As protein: CASSSPRPKDTQYF.

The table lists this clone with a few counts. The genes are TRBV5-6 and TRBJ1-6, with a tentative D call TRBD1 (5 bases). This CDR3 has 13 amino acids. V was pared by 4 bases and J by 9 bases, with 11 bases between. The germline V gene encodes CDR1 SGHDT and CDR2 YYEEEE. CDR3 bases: TGTGCCAGCAGCAAGTCACAGGTTTCACCCCTCCACTTT. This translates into CASSKSQVSPLHF.

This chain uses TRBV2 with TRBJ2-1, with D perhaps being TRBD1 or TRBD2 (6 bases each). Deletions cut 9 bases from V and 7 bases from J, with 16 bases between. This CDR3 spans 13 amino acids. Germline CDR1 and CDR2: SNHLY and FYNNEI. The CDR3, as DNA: TGTGCCAGGGAGGGGGGCGATTGGAATGAGCAGTTCTTC. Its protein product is CAREGGDWNEQFF.

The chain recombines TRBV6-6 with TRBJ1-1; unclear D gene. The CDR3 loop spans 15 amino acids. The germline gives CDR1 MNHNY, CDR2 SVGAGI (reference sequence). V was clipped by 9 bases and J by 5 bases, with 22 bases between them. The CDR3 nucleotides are TGTGCCAGTAGGGCCTTCCGATCTGGAAGGACTGAAGCTTTCTTT. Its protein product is CASRAFRSGRTEAFF.

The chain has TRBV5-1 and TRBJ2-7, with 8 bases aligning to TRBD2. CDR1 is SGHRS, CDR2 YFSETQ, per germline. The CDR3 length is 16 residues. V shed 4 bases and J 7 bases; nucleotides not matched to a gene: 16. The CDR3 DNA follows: TGCGCCAGCAGCCTCCCGGATAGCGGGAACCAACGGGAGCAGTACTTC. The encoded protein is CASSLPDSGNQREQYF.

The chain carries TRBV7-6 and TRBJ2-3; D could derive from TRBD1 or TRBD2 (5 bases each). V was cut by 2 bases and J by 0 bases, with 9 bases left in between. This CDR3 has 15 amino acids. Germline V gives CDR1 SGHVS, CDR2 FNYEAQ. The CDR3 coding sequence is TGTGCCAGCAGCTTAAACGGGGACAGCACAGATACGCAGTATTTT. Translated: CASSLNGDSTDTQYF.

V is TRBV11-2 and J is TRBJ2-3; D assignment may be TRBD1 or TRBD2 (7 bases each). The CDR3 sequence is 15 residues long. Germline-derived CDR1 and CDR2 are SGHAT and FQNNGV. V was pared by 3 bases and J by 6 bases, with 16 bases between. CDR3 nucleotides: TGTGCCAGCAGCTTGGGCAGGGGGGGAATGGATACGCAGTATTTT. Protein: CASSLGRGGMDTQYF.

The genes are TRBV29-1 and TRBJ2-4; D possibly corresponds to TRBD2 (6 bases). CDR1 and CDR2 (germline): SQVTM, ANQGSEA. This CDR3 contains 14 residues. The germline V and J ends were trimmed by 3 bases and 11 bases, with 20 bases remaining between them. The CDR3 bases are TGCAGCGTTGAGGAAGCGGGTAGTGGGGACCTTCAGTACTTC. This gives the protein CSVEEAGSGDLQYF.

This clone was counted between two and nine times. The CDR3 DNA sequence: TGCGCCAGCAGCCAAGATGATTACGGGGGAGGTGCGGAGACCCAGTACTTC. Its translation: CASSQDDYGGGAETQYF. The chain has TRBV4-3 and TRBJ2-5; TRBD2 might be the D (6 bases). Per the germline V gene, CDR1 is LGHNA and CDR2 is YSLEER. The ends were cut back, 0 bases at V and 5 bases at J, with 19 bases in the middle. This CDR3 is 17 amino acids long.

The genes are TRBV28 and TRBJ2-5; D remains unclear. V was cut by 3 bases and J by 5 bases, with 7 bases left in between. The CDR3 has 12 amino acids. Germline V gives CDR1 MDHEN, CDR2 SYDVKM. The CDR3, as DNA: TGTGCCAGCAGTTTCTTTTTGGAGACCCAGTACTTC. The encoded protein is CASSFFLETQYF.

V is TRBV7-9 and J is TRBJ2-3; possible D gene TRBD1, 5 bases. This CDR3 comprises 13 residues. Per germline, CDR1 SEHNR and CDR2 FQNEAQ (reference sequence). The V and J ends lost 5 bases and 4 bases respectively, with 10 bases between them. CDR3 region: CASSGHLSDTQYF. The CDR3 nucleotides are TGTGCCAGCAGCGGACATCTTTCAGATACGCAGTATTTT.

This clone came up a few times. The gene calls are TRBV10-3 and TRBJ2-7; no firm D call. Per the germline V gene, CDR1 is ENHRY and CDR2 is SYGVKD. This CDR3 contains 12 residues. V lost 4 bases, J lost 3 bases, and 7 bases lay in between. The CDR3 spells CAISGGSYEQYF. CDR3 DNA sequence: TGTGCCATCAGTGGTGGCAGCTACGAGCAGTACTTC.